The sequence of this T cell receptor beta chain was determined in a study of CD8+CD57+ T cells in acquired aplastic anemia. CDR1 and CDR2 from the germline V gene are DFQATT and SNEGSKA (reference sequence). The V end lost 3 bases, the J end lost 6 bases, and 6 bases lay between the germline ends. There are 11 residues in the CDR3. This clonotype occurred many times. Genomic DNA, the template, was used for profiling of the TCR beta VDJ and CDR3. TCRdb reprocessed the reads with MiXCR, giving one entry per CDR3 protein. The repertoire has just over 400,000 distinct CDR3 sequences, under 80% of them found once; the top ten carry approximately 4%.

This clonotype was obtained from a human donor in good health, serving as a control. The J gene is TRBJ1-3, the V gene TRBV20-1; D unresolved. The sample taken for sequencing was sorted CD4+, CD8+, or CD8+CD57+ T cells (not recorded which) from PBMCs. Here the CDR3 DNA reads TGCAGTGCTAGTTGGACAAACACCATATATTTT. Its protein product is CSASWTNTIYF.